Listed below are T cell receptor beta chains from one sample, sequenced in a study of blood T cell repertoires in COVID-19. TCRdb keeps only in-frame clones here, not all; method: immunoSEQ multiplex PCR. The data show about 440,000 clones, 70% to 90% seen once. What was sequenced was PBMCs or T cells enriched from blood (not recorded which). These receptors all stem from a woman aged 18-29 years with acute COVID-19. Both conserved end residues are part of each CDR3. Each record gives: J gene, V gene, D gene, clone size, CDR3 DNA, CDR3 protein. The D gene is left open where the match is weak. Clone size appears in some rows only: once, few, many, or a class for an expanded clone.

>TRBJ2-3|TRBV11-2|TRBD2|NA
TGTGCCAGCAGCTTAGGGACTAGCGGGGCCACAGATACGCAGTATTTT
CASSLGTSGATDTQYF
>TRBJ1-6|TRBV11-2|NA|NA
TGTGCCAGCAGCTCGTATTCACCCCTCCACTTT
CASSSYSPLHF
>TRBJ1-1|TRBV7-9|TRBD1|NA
TGTGCCAGCAGCTTAGCGGCTGCGACAGGGTTGGAAGCTTTCTTT
CASSLAAATGLEAFF
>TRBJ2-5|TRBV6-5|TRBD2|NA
TGTGCCAGCAGTTTCGCTCGGACTAGCGGGAAAGAGACCCAGTACTTC
CASSFARTSGKETQYF
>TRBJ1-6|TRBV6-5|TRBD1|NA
TGTGCCAGCAGCCGGGACAGGGAACGAAATTCACCCCTCCACTTT
CASSRDRERNSPLHF
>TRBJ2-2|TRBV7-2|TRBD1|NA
TGTGCCAGCAGGAACAGCAGGGGGCTAACCGGGGAGCTGTTTTTT
CASRNSRGLTGELFF
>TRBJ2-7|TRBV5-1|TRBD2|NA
TGCGCCAGCAGCCCGAGGGCGGGAGGGTATGAGCAGTACTTC
CASSPRAGGYEQYF
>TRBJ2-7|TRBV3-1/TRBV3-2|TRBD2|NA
TGTGCCAGCAGTCCCCAGGGACTAGCGTCTCACGAGCAGTACTTC
CASSPQGLASHEQYF
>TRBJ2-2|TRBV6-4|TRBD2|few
TGTGCCAGCAGTCGACTAGCGGGAGAGTCCGGGGAGCTGTTTTTT
CASSRLAGESGELFF
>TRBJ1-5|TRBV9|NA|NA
TGTGCCAGCAGCGTCGGGGATCATAGCAATCAGCCCCAGCATTTT
CASSVGDHSNQPQHF
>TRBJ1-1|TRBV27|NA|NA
TGTGCCAGCATCTCGACAGGGAACACTGAAGCTTTCTTT
CASISTGNTEAFF
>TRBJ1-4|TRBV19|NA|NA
TGTGCCAGTAGACGGGAGAAGGGCAGCGGGGCAACTAATGAAAAACTGTTTTTT
CASRREKGSGATNEKLFF
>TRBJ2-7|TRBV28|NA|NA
TGTGCCAGCAACTCCTTCTACGAGCAGTACTTC
CASNSFYEQYF
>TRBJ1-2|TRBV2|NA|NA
TGTGCCAGCAGCACTATAGAAAACTATGGCTACACCTTC
CASSTIENYGYTF
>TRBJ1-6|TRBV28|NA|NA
TGTGCCAGCAGTCGAGACACGCTACCCCTCCACTTT
CASSRDTLPLHF
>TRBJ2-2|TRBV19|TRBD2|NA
TGTGCCAGTAGTAGCGCCGGGACTAGCTCTTCCACCGGGGAGCTGTTTTTT
CASSSAGTSSSTGELFF
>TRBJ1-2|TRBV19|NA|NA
TGTGCCAGTAGTATGGAGGGGACGAATGACTACACCTTC
CASSMEGTNDYTF
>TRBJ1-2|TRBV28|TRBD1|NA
TGTGCCAGCAGTAGTCCAGGGGGTGGCTACACCTTC
CASSSPGGGYTF